The source of this T cell receptor (beta chain) is a study of post-analysis software for immune sequencing data. Findings and limits, study-wide: TRBV5-6, TRBV5-1 and TRBV20-1 belonged to a set of roughly 5 TRBV segments that were more frequent in patients than controls.

Included in the TCR beta cDNA libraries were unique molecular identifiers. One entry per CDR3 protein results from TCRdb running MiXCR on the PCR reads. The sample carries about 540,000 distinct CDR3 sequences, around 31% recorded once. This CDR3 contains 13 residues. Per germline, CDR1 DFQATT and CDR2 SNEGSKA (reference sequence). With 7 bases clipped from V and 2 bases from J, the junction kept 5 bases outside the gene matches. About this clonotype itself: The antigen is not known.

The origin of this receptor is a girl under 18 with multiple sclerosis. The specimen sequenced was blood. This rearrangement joins TRBV20-1 to TRBJ2-4; TRBD1 agrees at 7 bases. In nucleotides, the CDR3 is TGCAGTGAAGGGGGCCTAACCAAAAACATTCAGTACTTC. It is translated as CSEGGLTKNIQYF.